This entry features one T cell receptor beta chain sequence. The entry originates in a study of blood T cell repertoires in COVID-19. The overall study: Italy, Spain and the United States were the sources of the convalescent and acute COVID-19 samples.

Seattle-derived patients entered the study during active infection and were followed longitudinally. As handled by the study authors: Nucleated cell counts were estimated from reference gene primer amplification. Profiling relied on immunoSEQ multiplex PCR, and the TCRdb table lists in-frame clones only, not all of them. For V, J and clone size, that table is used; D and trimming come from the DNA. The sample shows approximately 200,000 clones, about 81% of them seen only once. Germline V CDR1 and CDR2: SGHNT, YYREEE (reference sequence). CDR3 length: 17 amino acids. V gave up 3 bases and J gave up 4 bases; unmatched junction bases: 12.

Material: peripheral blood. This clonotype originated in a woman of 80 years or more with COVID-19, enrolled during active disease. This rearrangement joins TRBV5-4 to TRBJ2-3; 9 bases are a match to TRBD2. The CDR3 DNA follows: TGTGCCAGCAGCTACGGACGGAATCTAGCGGGGCCAGATACGCAGTATTTT. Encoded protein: CASSYGRNLAGPDTQYF. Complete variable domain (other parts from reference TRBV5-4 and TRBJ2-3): ETGVTQSPTHLIKTRGQQVTLRCSSQSGHNTVSWYQQALGQGPQFIFQYYREEENGRGNFPPRFSGLQFPNYSSELNVNALELDDSALYLCASSYGRNLAGPDTQYFGPGTRLTVL.